These 3 T cell receptor beta chains were all obtained from the same sample, sequenced in a study of blood T cells in healthy people across ages. The authors ran a second PCR of about 6 to 11 cycles using a sample-barcoded 5' primer and a J-beta primer mix. Each CDR3 protein is one row after TCRdb ran MiXCR on the 5' RACE reads. The sample includes 700,000 to 950,000 distinct CDR3 sequences, roughly 60% of them seen just once. The sample taken for sequencing was blood. The receptors here all came from a man aged 25 to 40 in good health.

V is TRBV20-1 and J is TRBJ2-7; 12 bases agree with TRBD2. The CDR3 is 16 amino acids. V shed 1 base, J shed 5 bases, and the junction held 9 bases outside the gene matches. The germline CDR1 and CDR2 sequences are DFQATT and SNEGSKA (reference sequence). The CDR3 loop reads CSARGITSGRRDEQYF. Written as DNA, the CDR3 is TGCAGTGCTAGAGGAATTACTAGCGGGAGGCGGGACGAGCAGTACTTC.

The chain employs TRBV11-2 and TRBJ2-4; D gene uncertain. The DNA end is a closer match to TRBJ2-7, so the J assignment may be wrong. This CDR3 has 13 residues. CDR1 is SGHAT, CDR2 FQNNGV, per germline. This CDR3 is CASSSVDTSEQYF. CDR3 in DNA: TGTGCCAGCAGCTCCGTTGATACGAGCGAGCAGTACTTC.

This clonotype was observed a few times. The genes are TRBV7-2 and TRBJ1-5, with D uncertain. The germline V and J ends were trimmed by 1 base and 0 bases, with 7 bases remaining between them. Germline-derived CDR1 and CDR2 are SGHTA and FQGNSA. This CDR3 is built from 15 residues. CDR3 loop: CASSLGSYSNQPQHF. CDR3 bases: TGTGCCAGCAGCTTAGGATCATATAGCAATCAGCCCCAGCATTTT.